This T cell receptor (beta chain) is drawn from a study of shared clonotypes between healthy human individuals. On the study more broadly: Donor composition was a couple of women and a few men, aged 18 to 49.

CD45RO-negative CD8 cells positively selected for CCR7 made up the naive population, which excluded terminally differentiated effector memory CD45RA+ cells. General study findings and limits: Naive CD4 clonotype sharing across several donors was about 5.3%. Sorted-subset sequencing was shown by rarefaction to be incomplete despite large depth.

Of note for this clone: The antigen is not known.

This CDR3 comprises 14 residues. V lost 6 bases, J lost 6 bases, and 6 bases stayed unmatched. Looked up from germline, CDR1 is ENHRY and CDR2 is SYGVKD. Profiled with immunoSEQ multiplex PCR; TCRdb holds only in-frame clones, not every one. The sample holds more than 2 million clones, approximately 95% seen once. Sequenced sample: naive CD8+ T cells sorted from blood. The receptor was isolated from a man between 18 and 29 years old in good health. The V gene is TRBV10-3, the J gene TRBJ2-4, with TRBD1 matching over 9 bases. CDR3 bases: TGTGCCATCAGCACAGGGGGCTTGGGAAACATTCAGTACTTC. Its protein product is CAISTGGLGNIQYF.